Listed below are T cell receptor beta chains from one sample, sequenced in a study of cytomegalovirus exposure and HLA in healthy donors. Data came from immunoSEQ multiplex PCR; TCRdb stores just in-frame clones and leaves some out. Of fewer than 250,000 clones detected, around 77% appear once; the ten largest clones hold roughly 1.6%. Material: PBMCs. These receptors were obtained from a woman younger than 35 in good health and CMV-seronegative. Each CDR3 is given with its conserved first and last residue. Fields, in order: clone size, V gene, J gene, D gene, CDR3 DNA, CDR3 protein. D genes are given only for firm matches. Clone size is stated in some rows and not others, as once, few, many or a class when expanded.

>.|TRBV10-3|TRBJ1-2|.
TGTGCCATCAGTGAGTCCTACTGGGGCGGCTATGGCTACACCTTC
CAISESYWGGYGYTF
>.|TRBV7-9|TRBJ2-7|.
TGTGCCAGCAGCTTGATTACCGGGACTCAGCTTTCCTACGAGCAGTACTTC
CASSLITGTQLSYEQYF
>once|TRBV6-5|TRBJ1-1|.
TGTGCCAGCAGTTATTATCCCGAGGTACGGAACACTGAAGCTTTCTTT
CASSYYPEVRNTEAFF
>few|TRBV6-1|TRBJ1-1|.
TGTGCCAGCAGTGAAAGATTCGATGGGAGAGAAGCTTTCTTT
CASSERFDGREAFF
>.|TRBV4-1|TRBJ2-7|TRBD2
TGCGCCAGCAGCCAAGGAGGGACTAGCATCTACGAGCAGTACTTC
CASSQGGTSIYEQYF
>.|TRBV5-1|TRBJ1-1|.
TGCGCCAGCAGCGGCAGGGGTGAGTCTTTCTTT
CASSGRGESFF
>.|TRBV14|TRBJ2-1|.
TGTGCCAGCAGCCAGTCCGGCTCCTACAATGAGCAGTTCTTC
CASSQSGSYNEQFF
>.|TRBV28|TRBJ2-7|TRBD2
TGTGCCAGCAGTTTATTCCAGCGGGGGGCCTACGAGCAGTACTTC
CASSLFQRGAYEQYF
>.|TRBV19|TRBJ2-5|TRBD1
TGTGCCAATAGTATGGAGGGACAGGGGGCAGAGACCCAGTACTTC
CANSMEGQGAETQYF
>once|TRBV10-3|TRBJ1-1|TRBD1
TGTGCCATCAGGGACAGGGGAGGGACTGAAGCTTTCTTT
CAIRDRGGTEAFF
>.|TRBV19|TRBJ2-2|.
TGTGCCAGTAGTTGGAGTAGGAGCGGGGAGCTGTTTTTT
CASSWSRSGELFF
>once|TRBV9|TRBJ2-5|TRBD2
TGTGCCAGCAGCGATGGACTAGCGGGAGGAGAGACCCAGTACTTC
CASSDGLAGGETQYF
>.|TRBV9|TRBJ1-1|.
TGTGCCAGCAGCATGGAGGGCGCCACTGAAGCTTTCTTT
CASSMEGATEAFF
>.|TRBV5-6|TRBJ2-3|TRBD1
TGTGCCAGCAGTTATTGGACAGGGGGACTCACAGATACGCAGTATTTT
CASSYWTGGLTDTQYF
>.|TRBV2|TRBJ1-1|TRBD1
TGTGCCAGCAGTGAGTTAATTACCGGGACAGGGTCTGAAGCTTTCTTT
CASSELITGTGSEAFF
>.|TRBV2|TRBJ1-4|.
TGTGCCAGCAGTGTAAGCAGGGTGGGTGAAAAACTGTTTTTT
CASSVSRVGEKLFF
>once|TRBV5-1|TRBJ2-5|TRBD1
TGCGCCAGCAGCCGTGGACAGGGGGAAGAGACCCAGTACTTC
CASSRGQGEETQYF
>.|TRBV7-2|TRBJ1-5|TRBD1
TGTGCCAGCAGCCAGGGGACAGGGCTAAATCAGCCCCAGCATTTT
CASSQGTGLNQPQHF
>.|TRBV29-1|TRBJ2-1|TRBD1
TGCAGCGACAGGGGAAGCTCCTACAATGAGCAGTTCTTC
CSDRGSSYNEQFF
>.|TRBV5-1|TRBJ1-6|.
TGCGCCAGCAGAGAACAGGACACCGATAATTCACCCCTCCACTTT
CASREQDTDNSPLHF
>.|TRBV19|TRBJ1-2|.
TGTGCCAGTAAGGTAAGACAGAGGGGCTACACCTTC
CASKVRQRGYTF
>once|TRBV5-1|TRBJ2-5|TRBD2
TGCGCCAGCAGCTTGGGACTAGCGGGGGGGAGAGAGACCCAGTACTTC
CASSLGLAGGRETQYF
>.|TRBV28|TRBJ1-6|TRBD1
TGTGCCAGCAGTCCTCCGACAGGGAGCGGATCACCCCTCCACTTT
CASSPPTGSGSPLHF
>.|TRBV6-1|TRBJ1-4|.
TGTGCCAGCAGTGAAGTGTCGGGTAATGAAAAACTGTTTTTT
CASSEVSGNEKLFF
>once|TRBV6-5|TRBJ1-3|.
TGTGCCAGCAGACGGACTCCGGGAAACACCATATATTTT
CASRRTPGNTIYF
>.|TRBV7-9|TRBJ2-6|.
TGTGCCAGCAGCTTTCGCTCTGGGGCCAACGTCCTGACTTTC
CASSFRSGANVLTF